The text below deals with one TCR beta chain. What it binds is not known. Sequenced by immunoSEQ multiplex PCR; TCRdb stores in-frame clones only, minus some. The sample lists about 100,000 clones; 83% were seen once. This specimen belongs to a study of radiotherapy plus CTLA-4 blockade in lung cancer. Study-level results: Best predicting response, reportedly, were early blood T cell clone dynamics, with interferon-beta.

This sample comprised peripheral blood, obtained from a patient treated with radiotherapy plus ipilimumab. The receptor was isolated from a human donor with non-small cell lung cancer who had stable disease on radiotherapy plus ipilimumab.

The CDR3 region is CASSLGDRGRNTEAFF. CDR3 nucleotides: TGCGCCAGCAGCCTGGGGGACAGGGGACGAAACACTGAAGCTTTCTTT. The chain is built from TRBV5-1 and TRBJ1-1; 10 bases line up with TRBD1. The CDR3 is 16 amino acids. The V gene's germline CDR1 is SGHRS and CDR2 YFSETQ. V lost 4 bases to trimming and J lost 2 bases; unmatched junction nucleotides: 8.